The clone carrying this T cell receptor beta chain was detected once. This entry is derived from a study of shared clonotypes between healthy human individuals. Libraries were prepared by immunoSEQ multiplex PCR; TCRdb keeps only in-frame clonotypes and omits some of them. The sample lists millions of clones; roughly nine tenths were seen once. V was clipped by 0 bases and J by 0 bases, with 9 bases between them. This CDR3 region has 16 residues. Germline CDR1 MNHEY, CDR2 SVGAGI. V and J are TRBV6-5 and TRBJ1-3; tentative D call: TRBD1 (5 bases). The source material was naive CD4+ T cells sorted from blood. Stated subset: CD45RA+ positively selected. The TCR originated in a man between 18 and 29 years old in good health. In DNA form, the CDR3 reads TGTGCCAGCAGTTACTCTCGGGACCACTCTGGAAACACCATATATTTT. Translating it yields CASSYSRDHSGNTIYF.